The rows below give T cell receptor beta chains drawn from one sample of a study of T cell repertoires in cytomegalovirus infection. Using its own MiXCR run on the reads, TCRdb lists one record per CDR3 protein. The sample comprises approximately 990,000 distinct CDR3 sequences, roughly a third of which are singletons, and over 10% rests with the top ten. Their antigens are not known. The source was cultured CD8+ T cells from PBMCs, collected from culture after CMV antigen stimulation. The receptor source for this set is a human donor in good health (CMV status not recorded). Some clones in this sample may be carry-over from other donors' samples. CDR3s include the opening cysteine and the closing phenylalanine or tryptophan. Each record gives: J gene, D gene, V gene, clone size, CDR3 protein, CDR3 DNA. A D gene is named only where the DNA matches it firmly. Clone size is given for some rows only: seen once, a few or many times, or a class if the clone is expanded.

J: TRBJ2-5; D: TRBD2; V: TRBV7-2; size: -; CDR3: CASSRRRGGHETQYF; DNA: TGTGCCAGCAGTCGGCGGCGGGGGGGCCACGAGACCCAGTACTTC
J: TRBJ1-1; D: -; V: TRBV6-6; size: few; CDR3: CASSPGNGAEAFF; DNA: TGTGCCAGCAGTCCAGGGAATGGTGCTGAAGCTTTCTTT
J: TRBJ1-1; D: TRBD1; V: TRBV20-1; size: -; CDR3: CSARVPKTGMNTEAFF; DNA: TGCAGTGCTAGAGTTCCAAAGACAGGGATGAACACTGAAGCTTTCTTT
J: TRBJ2-3; D: -; V: TRBV6-1; size: -; CDR3: CASSEKYRGADTQYF; DNA: TGTGCCAGCAGTGAAAAGTATCGAGGGGCAGATACGCAGTATTTT
J: TRBJ2-3; D: TRBD1; V: TRBV12-3/TRBV12-4; size: -; CDR3: CASSFKLRTGESTDTQYF; DNA: TGTGCCAGCAGTTTTAAGTTACGGACAGGGGAGAGCACAGATACGCAGTATTTT
J: TRBJ2-5; D: -; V: TRBV7-2; size: -; CDR3: CVSSLVGSGETQYF; DNA: TGTGTCAGCAGCTTAGTGGGATCCGGAGAGACCCAGTACTTC
J: TRBJ1-2; D: TRBD1; V: TRBV7-2; size: many; CDR3: CASSPPGQGHNYGYTF; DNA: TGTGCCAGCAGCCCACCGGGACAGGGGCATAACTATGGCTACACCTTC
J: TRBJ2-7; D: -; V: TRBV11-2; size: -; CDR3: CASSLGVSPGDEQYF; DNA: TGTGCCAGCAGCTTAGGGGTATCCCCCGGGGACGAGCAGTACTTC
J: TRBJ2-1; D: TRBD2; V: TRBV6-2/TRBV6-3; size: -; CDR3: CASSYPSSGGPDSYNEQFF; DNA: TGTGCCAGCAGTTACCCCTCCTCGGGGGGGCCGGACTCCTACAATGAGCAGTTCTTC
J: TRBJ2-3; D: -; V: TRBV6-5; size: -; CDR3: CAAGGGDSTDTQYF; DNA: TGTGCCGCTGGGGGCGGGGACAGCACAGATACGCAGTATTTT
J: TRBJ2-1; D: -; V: TRBV4-1; size: -; CDR3: CASSNKPPTGYNEQFF; DNA: TGCGCCAGCAGCAACAAGCCACCAACGGGGTACAATGAGCAGTTCTTC
J: TRBJ1-1; D: -; V: TRBV6-5; size: -; CDR3: CASSYSLGQTNTEAFF; DNA: TGTGCCAGCAGTTACTCCCTCGGACAGACGAACACTGAAGCTTTCTTT
J: TRBJ2-5; D: -; V: TRBV2; size: -; CDR3: CASRPGPKETQYF; DNA: TGTGCCAGCCGACCGGGACCAAAAGAGACCCAGTACTTC
J: TRBJ2-3; D: -; V: TRBV28; size: few; CDR3: CASSSHRGGPPNTQYF; DNA: TGTGCCAGCAGTTCCCACAGGGGAGGGCCACCGAATACGCAGTATTTT
J: TRBJ2-2; D: -; V: TRBV7-4; size: few; CDR3: CASSSERDQFSGELFF; DNA: TGTGCCAGCAGCTCCGAACGGGATCAGTTTTCCGGGGAGCTGTTTTTT
J: TRBJ2-3; D: -; V: TRBV12-3/TRBV12-4; size: few; CDR3: CASSARGRGTDTQYF; DNA: TGTGCCAGCAGTGCGCGGGGGCGCGGCACAGATACGCAGTATTTT
J: TRBJ2-1; D: -; V: TRBV7-7; size: -; CDR3: CASSATGAGGEQFF; DNA: TGTGCTAGCAGCGCCACGGGGGCCGGGGGTGAGCAGTTCTTC
J: TRBJ2-3; D: -; V: TRBV2; size: -; CDR3: CATSVSTDTQYF; DNA: TGTGCCACAAGTGTTAGCACAGATACGCAGTATTTT
J: TRBJ2-1; D: -; V: TRBV10-3; size: few; CDR3: CAISESISRLPYNEQFF; DNA: TGTGCCATCAGTGAGTCGATCTCGAGACTTCCCTACAATGAGCAGTTCTTC
J: TRBJ1-1; D: TRBD1; V: TRBV7-9; size: few; CDR3: CASSSQGGAFF; DNA: TGTGCCAGCAGCTCCCAGGGGGGGGCTTTCTTT
J: TRBJ1-1; D: TRBD1; V: TRBV9; size: -; CDR3: CASSQTDGTGMNTEAFF; DNA: TGTGCCAGCAGCCAAACAGATGGGACAGGGATGAACACTGAAGCTTTCTTT
J: TRBJ2-1; D: -; V: TRBV11-2; size: -; CDR3: CASSLGADRAEQFF; DNA: TGTGCCAGCAGCTTAGGTGCGGACAGAGCCGAGCAGTTCTTC
J: TRBJ2-2; D: -; V: TRBV9; size: -; CDR3: CASSVERWGSETGELFF; DNA: TGTGCCAGCAGCGTAGAGAGGTGGGGCAGTGAAACCGGGGAGCTGTTTTTT
J: TRBJ2-3; D: TRBD2; V: TRBV25-1; size: -; CDR3: CASSDVSSGRAQYF; DNA: TGTGCCAGCAGTGACGTCTCCTCCGGGAGGGCGCAGTATTTT
J: TRBJ2-2; D: -; V: TRBV4-3; size: few; CDR3: CASSQDPWPPVGSTGELFF; DNA: TGCGCCAGCAGCCAAGATCCCTGGCCACCCGTGGGGTCCACCGGGGAGCTGTTTTTT
J: TRBJ2-4; D: -; V: TRBV29-1; size: -; CDR3: CSVEQAKNIQYF; DNA: TGCAGCGTTGAACAAGCCAAAAACATTCAGTACTTC
J: TRBJ2-1; D: TRBD2; V: TRBV7-6; size: -; CDR3: CASSPTSGGFREQFF; DNA: TGTGCCAGCAGCCCCACTAGCGGGGGGTTCCGGGAGCAGTTCTTC
J: TRBJ2-6; D: -; V: TRBV27; size: -; CDR3: CASSLSQPGGNVLTF; DNA: TGTGCCAGCAGTTTAAGTCAGCCAGGCGGTAACGTCCTGACTTTC
J: TRBJ2-7; D: -; V: TRBV4-1; size: -; CDR3: CASSQVGRSSYEQYF; DNA: TGCGCCAGCAGCCAAGTAGGCAGGAGCTCCTACGAGCAGTACTTC
J: TRBJ1-1; D: -; V: TRBV12-3/TRBV12-4; size: -; CDR3: CASSISSVEAFF; DNA: TGTGCCAGCAGTATATCCTCGGTTGAAGCTTTCTTT
J: TRBJ1-2; D: -; V: TRBV6-1; size: -; CDR3: CASGDRADGYTF; DNA: TGTGCCAGCGGGGACCGAGCGGATGGCTACACCTTC
J: TRBJ1-4; D: -; V: TRBV27; size: -; CDR3: CASSLVGAVEKLFF; DNA: TGTGCCAGCAGTTTAGTGGGGGCGGTTGAAAAACTGTTTTTT
J: TRBJ1-1; D: -; V: TRBV6-8; size: -; CDR3: CASVGLLLNTEAFF; DNA: TGTGCCAGCGTCGGCCTTTTACTTAACACTGAAGCTTTCTTT
J: TRBJ1-1; D: TRBD1; V: TRBV6-1; size: many; CDR3: CASSDPQGARTEAFF; DNA: TGTGCCAGCAGTGATCCCCAGGGGGCCCGGACTGAAGCTTTCTTT
J: TRBJ1-6; D: -; V: TRBV19; size: -; CDR3: CASSPGSVNSPLHF; DNA: TGTGCCAGTAGCCCTGGGAGCGTGAATTCACCCCTCCACTTT
J: TRBJ1-1; D: -; V: TRBV2; size: -; CDR3: CASSENEVTEAFF; DNA: TGTGCCAGCAGTGAAAATGAGGTCACTGAAGCTTTCTTT
J: TRBJ1-4; D: TRBD1; V: TRBV7-9; size: few; CDR3: CASSLGRQGPATNEKLFF; DNA: TGTGCCAGCAGCTTAGGACGACAGGGGCCTGCAACTAATGAAAAACTGTTTTTT
J: TRBJ1-1; D: -; V: TRBV29-1; size: -; CDR3: CSVDRRGQNTEAFF; DNA: TGCAGCGTCGATCGAAGGGGACAGAACACTGAAGCTTTCTTT
J: TRBJ1-1; D: -; V: TRBV6-1; size: -; CDR3: CASSEAKRAAAFF; DNA: TGTGCCAGCAGTGAAGCGAAGAGGGCGGCTGCTTTCTTT
J: TRBJ2-5; D: TRBD1; V: TRBV6-2/TRBV6-3; size: -; CDR3: CASSIGQVQETQYF; DNA: TGTGCCAGCAGTATAGGACAGGTCCAAGAGACCCAGTACTTC
J: TRBJ2-3; D: TRBD1; V: TRBV13; size: -; CDR3: CASSTRQGADPDTQYF; DNA: TGTGCCAGCAGCACCCGACAGGGGGCGGATCCAGATACGCAGTATTTT
J: TRBJ2-5; D: -; V: TRBV7-8; size: many; CDR3: CASSLVGNQETQYF; DNA: TGTGCCAGCAGCTTAGTTGGTAACCAAGAGACCCAGTACTTC
J: TRBJ1-5; D: TRBD1; V: TRBV6-5; size: -; CDR3: CASRRQGENQPQHF; DNA: TGTGCCAGCAGAAGACAGGGGGAAAATCAGCCCCAGCATTTT
J: TRBJ2-3; D: TRBD1; V: TRBV15; size: -; CDR3: CATSRLRGWDRGPDTQYF; DNA: TGTGCCACCAGCAGACTCCGGGGGTGGGACAGGGGGCCAGATACGCAGTATTTT
J: TRBJ2-7; D: -; V: TRBV27; size: -; CDR3: CASSSGTYLYEQYF; DNA: TGTGCCAGCAGTTCCGGGACATACCTCTACGAGCAGTACTTC
J: TRBJ1-2; D: -; V: TRBV28; size: -; CDR3: CASSLSRGNSYTF; DNA: TGTGCCAGCAGCCTCTCCAGGGGTAATAGCTACACCTTC
J: TRBJ2-2; D: TRBD1; V: TRBV2; size: few; CDR3: CALRQGNTGELFF; DNA: TGTGCCCTACGACAGGGGAACACCGGGGAGCTGTTTTTT
J: TRBJ2-1; D: -; V: TRBV5-3; size: -; CDR3: CASSLEASLYNEQFF; DNA: TGTGCCAGCAGCTTGGAAGCTAGTCTCTACAATGAGCAGTTCTTC
J: TRBJ2-7; D: -; V: TRBV6-5; size: -; CDR3: CASSYQTGEIPYEQYF; DNA: TGTGCCAGCAGTTACCAAACCGGGGAGATCCCGTACGAGCAGTACTTC
J: TRBJ2-1; D: TRBD1; V: TRBV7-9; size: -; CDR3: CASSLRDRDNEQFF; DNA: TGTGCCAGCAGCTTAAGAGACAGGGATAATGAGCAGTTCTTC
J: TRBJ2-1; D: TRBD1; V: TRBV7-8; size: many; CDR3: CASSPRQGQAESEQFF; DNA: TGTGCCAGCAGCCCCCGACAGGGTCAGGCCGAGAGTGAGCAGTTCTTC
J: TRBJ2-1; D: -; V: TRBV7-6; size: many; CDR3: CASSERGGQGNEQFF; DNA: TGTGCCAGCAGCGAAAGGGGGGGCCAGGGCAATGAGCAGTTCTTC
J: TRBJ2-1; D: TRBD1; V: TRBV15; size: -; CDR3: CATSHTGGIFNEQFF; DNA: TGTGCCACCAGTCACACAGGGGGCATTTTCAATGAGCAGTTCTTC
J: TRBJ2-5; D: TRBD1; V: TRBV12-3/TRBV12-4; size: -; CDR3: CASSFRDRAQETQYF; DNA: TGTGCCAGCAGTTTTCGGGACAGGGCCCAAGAGACCCAGTACTTC